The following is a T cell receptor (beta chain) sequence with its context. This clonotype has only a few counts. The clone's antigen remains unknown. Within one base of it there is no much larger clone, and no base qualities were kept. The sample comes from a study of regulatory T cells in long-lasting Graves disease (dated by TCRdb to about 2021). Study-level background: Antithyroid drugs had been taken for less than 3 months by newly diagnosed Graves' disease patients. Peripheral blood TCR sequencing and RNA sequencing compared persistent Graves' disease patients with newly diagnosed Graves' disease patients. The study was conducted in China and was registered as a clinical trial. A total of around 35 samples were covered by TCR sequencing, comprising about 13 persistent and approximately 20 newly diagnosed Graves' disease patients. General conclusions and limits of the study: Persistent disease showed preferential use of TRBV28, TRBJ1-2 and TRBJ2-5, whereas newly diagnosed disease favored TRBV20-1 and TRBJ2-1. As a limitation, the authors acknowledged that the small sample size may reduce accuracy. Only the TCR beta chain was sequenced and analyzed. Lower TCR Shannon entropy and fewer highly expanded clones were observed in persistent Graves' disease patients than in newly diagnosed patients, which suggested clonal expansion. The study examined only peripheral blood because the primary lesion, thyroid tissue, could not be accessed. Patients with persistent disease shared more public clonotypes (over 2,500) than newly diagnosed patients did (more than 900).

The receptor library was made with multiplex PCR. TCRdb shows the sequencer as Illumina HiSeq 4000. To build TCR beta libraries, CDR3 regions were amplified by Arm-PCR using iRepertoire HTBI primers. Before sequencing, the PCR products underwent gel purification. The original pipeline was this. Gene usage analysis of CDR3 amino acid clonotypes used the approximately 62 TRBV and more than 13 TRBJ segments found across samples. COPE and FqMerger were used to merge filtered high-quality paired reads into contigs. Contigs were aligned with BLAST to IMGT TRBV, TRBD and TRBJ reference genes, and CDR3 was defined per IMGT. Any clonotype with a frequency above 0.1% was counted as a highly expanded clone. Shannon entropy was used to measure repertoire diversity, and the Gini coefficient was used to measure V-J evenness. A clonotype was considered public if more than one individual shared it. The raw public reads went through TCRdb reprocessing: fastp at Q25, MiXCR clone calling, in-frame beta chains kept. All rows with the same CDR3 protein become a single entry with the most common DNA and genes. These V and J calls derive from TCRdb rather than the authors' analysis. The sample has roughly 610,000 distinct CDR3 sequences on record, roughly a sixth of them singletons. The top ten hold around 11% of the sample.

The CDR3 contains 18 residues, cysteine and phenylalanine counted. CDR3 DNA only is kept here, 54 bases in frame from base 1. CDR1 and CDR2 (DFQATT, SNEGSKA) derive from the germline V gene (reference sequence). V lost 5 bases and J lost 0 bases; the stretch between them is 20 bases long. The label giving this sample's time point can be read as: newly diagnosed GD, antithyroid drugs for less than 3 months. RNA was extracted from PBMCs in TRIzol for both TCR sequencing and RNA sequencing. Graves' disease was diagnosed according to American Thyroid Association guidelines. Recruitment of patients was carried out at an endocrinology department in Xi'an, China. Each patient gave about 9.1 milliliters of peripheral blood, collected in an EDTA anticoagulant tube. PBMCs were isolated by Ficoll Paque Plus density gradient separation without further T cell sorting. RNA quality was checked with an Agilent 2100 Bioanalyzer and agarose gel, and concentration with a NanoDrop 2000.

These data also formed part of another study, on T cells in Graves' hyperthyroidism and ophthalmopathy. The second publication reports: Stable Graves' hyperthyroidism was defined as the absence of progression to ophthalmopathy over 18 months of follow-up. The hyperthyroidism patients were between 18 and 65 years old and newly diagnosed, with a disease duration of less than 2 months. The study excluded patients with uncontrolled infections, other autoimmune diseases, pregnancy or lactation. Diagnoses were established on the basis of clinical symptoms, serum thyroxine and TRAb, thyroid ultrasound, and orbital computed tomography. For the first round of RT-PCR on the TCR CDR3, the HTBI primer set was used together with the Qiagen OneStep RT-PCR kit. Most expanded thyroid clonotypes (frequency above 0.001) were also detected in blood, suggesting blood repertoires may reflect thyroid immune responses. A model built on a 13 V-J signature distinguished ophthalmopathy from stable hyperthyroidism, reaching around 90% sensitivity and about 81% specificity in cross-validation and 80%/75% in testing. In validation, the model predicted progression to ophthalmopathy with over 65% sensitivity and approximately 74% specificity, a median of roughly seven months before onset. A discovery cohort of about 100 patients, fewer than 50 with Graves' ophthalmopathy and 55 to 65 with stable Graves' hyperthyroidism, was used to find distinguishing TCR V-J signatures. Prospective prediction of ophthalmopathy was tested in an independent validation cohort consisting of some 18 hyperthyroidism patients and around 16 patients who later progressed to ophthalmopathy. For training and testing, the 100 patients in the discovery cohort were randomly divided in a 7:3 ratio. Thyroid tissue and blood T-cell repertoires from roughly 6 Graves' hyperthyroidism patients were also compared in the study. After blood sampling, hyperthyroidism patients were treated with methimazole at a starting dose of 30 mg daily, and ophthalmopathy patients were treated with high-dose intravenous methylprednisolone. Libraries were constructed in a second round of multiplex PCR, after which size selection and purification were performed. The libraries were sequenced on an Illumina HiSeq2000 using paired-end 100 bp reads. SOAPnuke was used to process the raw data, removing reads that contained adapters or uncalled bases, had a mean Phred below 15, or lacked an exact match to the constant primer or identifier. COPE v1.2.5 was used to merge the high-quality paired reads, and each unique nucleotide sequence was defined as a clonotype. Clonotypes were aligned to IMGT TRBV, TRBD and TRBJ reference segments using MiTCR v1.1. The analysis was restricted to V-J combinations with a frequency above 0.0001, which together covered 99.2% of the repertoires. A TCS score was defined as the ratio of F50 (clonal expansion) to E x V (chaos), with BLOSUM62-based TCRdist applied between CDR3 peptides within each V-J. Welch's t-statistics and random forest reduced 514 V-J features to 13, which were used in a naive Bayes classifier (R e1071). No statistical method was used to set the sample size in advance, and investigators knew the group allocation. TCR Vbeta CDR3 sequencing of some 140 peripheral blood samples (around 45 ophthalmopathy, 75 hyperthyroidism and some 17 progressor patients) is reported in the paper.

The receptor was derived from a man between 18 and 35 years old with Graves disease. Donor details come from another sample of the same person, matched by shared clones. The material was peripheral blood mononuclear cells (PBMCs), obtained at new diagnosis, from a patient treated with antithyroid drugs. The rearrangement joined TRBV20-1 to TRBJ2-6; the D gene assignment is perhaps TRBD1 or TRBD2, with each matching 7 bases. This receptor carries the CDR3 CSAPGGDGPYSGANVLTF. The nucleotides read TGCAGTGCTCCAGGGGGGGACGGTCCATACTCTGGGGCCAACGTCCTGACTTTC.